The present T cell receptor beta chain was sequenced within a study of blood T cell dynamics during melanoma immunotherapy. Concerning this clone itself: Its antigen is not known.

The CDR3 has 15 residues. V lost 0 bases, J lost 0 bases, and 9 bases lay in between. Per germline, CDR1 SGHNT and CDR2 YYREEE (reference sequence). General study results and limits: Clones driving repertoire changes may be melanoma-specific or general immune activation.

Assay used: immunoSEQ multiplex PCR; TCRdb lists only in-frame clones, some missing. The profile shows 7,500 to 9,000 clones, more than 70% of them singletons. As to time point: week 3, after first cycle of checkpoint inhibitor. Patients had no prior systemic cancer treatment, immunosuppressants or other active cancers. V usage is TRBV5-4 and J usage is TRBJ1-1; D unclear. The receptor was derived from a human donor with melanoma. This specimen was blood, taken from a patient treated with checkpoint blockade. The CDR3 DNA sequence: TGTGCCAGCAGCTTGGGACCTAACATGAACACTGAAGCTTTCTTT. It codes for CASSLGPNMNTEAFF.